The 30 T cell receptor beta chains reported below all come from one sample, sequenced in a study of cytomegalovirus exposure and HLA in healthy donors. Measured with immunoSEQ multiplex PCR; TCRdb has only the in-frame clones, and not every one. The sample includes 220,000 or so clones, roughly 84% of them seen just once. Material: PBMCs. The receptors were sampled from a woman under 30 in good health and CMV-seropositive.

V usage is TRBV28 and J usage is TRBJ1-4, with a possible D match to TRBD1 (5 bases). There are 15 residues in the CDR3. In germline, CDR1 is MDHEN, CDR2 SYDVKM. V gave up 6 bases and J gave up 4 bases, with 15 bases separating them. CDR3: CASRPGKANNEKLFF. CDR3 DNA: TGTGCCAGCAGGCCAGGGAAAGCGAATAATGAAAAACTGTTTTTT.

This rearrangement joins TRBV2 to TRBJ1-4, with D unresolved. Trimming removed 4 bases at V and 5 bases at J, with 8 bases between. The CDR3 spans 13 residues. Per germline, CDR1 SNHLY and CDR2 FYNNEI. Here the CDR3 reads CASSAGRNEKLFF. CDR3 DNA sequence: TGTGCCAGCAGTGCGGGAAGGAATGAAAAACTGTTTTTT.

Of note for this clone: At one boundary the junction diverges from the germline segment, which might be a read error. The chain is built from TRBV10-3 and TRBJ1-1; D unclear. This CDR3 spans 14 amino acids. Germline-derived CDR1 and CDR2 are ENHRY and SYGVKD. The CDR3 here is CAILRPGSNSEAFF. CDR3 bases: TGTGCCATCTTGAGGCCCGGCTCGAACTCTGAAGCTTTCTTT.

The chain joins TRBV7-9 to TRBJ1-2, with D hard to call. Trimming pared 2 bases from V and 6 bases from J, leaving 10 bases between. Germline V gene lookup returns CDR1 SEHNR and CDR2 FQNEAQ (reference sequence). This CDR3 is built from 13 residues. The CDR3: CASSLSPFHGYTF. In nucleotides, the CDR3 is TGTGCCAGCAGCTTAAGCCCCTTCCATGGCTACACCTTC.

This clone was picked up one time. The chain is built from TRBV5-4 and TRBJ2-3; the match to TRBD2 covers 13 bases. The ends lost 4 bases at V and 4 bases at J; junction bases unmatched: 9. The CDR3 is made up of 17 amino acids. Germline values: CDR1 SGHNT, CDR2 YYREEE (reference sequence). The chain's CDR3 is CASSDTSGRAAADTQYF. Written as DNA, the CDR3 is TGTGCCAGCAGCGACACTAGCGGGAGGGCCGCGGCAGATACGCAGTATTTT.

The gene calls are TRBV6-6 and TRBJ2-1; D is ambiguous. V was pared by 10 bases and J by 4 bases, with 17 bases between. The CDR3 consists of 14 residues. CDR1 and CDR2 from the germline V gene are MNHNY and SVGAGI (reference sequence). CDR3 sequence (DNA): TGTGCCACCTTGCTCGAGGCGCGGTACAATGAGCAGTTCTTC. This encodes CATLLEARYNEQFF.

This clone was seen only a few times. The CDR3 here is CASSQATSGRGEQFF. DNA for the CDR3: TGTGCCAGCTCACAGGCAACTAGCGGGAGAGGGGAGCAGTTCTTC. V gene TRBV18 combines with J gene TRBJ2-1; 11 bases are shared with TRBD2. The germline gives CDR1 KGHSH, CDR2 LQKENI. After removal of 4 bases from V and 10 bases from J, the junction contained 9 bases not matched to a gene. CDR3 length: 15 amino acids. The variable domain in full, with the rest retrieved from reference TRBV18 and TRBJ2-1, is NAGVMQNPRHLVRRRGQEARLRCSPMKGHSHVYWYRQLPEEGLKFMVYLQKENIIDESGMPKERFSAEFPKEGPSILRIQQVVRGDSAAYFCASSQATSGRGEQFFGPGTRLTVL.

The chain is built from TRBV6-4 and TRBJ2-3, with D perhaps TRBD1 (6 bases). There are 16 residues in the CDR3. V shed 0 bases and J shed 3 bases, with 13 bases lying between them. Per the germline V gene, CDR1 is MRHNA and CDR2 is SNTAGT. DNA of the CDR3: TGTGCCAGCAGTGACTCGAGAGGGGGTGGGACAGATACGCAGTATTTT. Translated, it gives CASSDSRGGGTDTQYF.

The rearrangement links TRBV29-1 to TRBJ1-4; perhaps TRBD1 as D (6 bases). V was shortened by 2 bases and J by 3 bases, with 16 bases between the two germline ends. The CDR3 extends over 16 amino acids. Germline loops: CDR1 SQVTM, CDR2 ANQGSEA. The CDR3 loop is CSVEKPQGAANEKLFF. The CDR3, as DNA: TGCAGCGTTGAAAAACCACAGGGAGCAGCTAATGAAAAACTGTTTTTT. Full variable domain (missing parts from reference TRBV29-1 and TRBJ1-4): SAVISQKPSRDICQRGTSLTIQCQVDSQVTMMFWYRQQPGQSLTLIATANQGSEATYESGFVIDKFPISRPNLTFSTLTVSNMSPEDSSIYLCSVEKPQGAANEKLFFGSGTQLSVL.

The chain carries TRBV5-1 and TRBJ1-5, with a possible D match to TRBD1 (5 bases). The V end was cut by 0 bases, the J end by 2 bases, with 12 bases between. CDR3 length equals 16 residues. CDR1 and CDR2 (germline): SGHRS, YFSETQ. CDR3 sequence reads: CASSLAGGEGNQPQHF. In nucleotides, the CDR3 is TGCGCCAGCAGCTTGGCCGGAGGGGAAGGCAATCAGCCCCAGCATTTT.

The chain employs TRBV10-2 and TRBJ2-5; 9 bases match TRBD2. Trimming removed 4 bases from V and 5 bases from J; junction bases left unmatched: 11. Germline CDR1 and CDR2: WSHSY and SAAADI. The CDR3 is 16 amino acids. CDR3 bases: TGCGCCAGCAGTGCCTGGGGCGGGAGGGCCGGGGAGACCCAGTACTTC. Translation: CASSAWGGRAGETQYF.

V gene TRBV19 combines with J gene TRBJ2-1; D might be TRBD2 (6 bases). V shed 1 base and J shed 2 bases, with 15 bases lying between them. CDR1 and CDR2 (germline): LNHDA, SQIVND (reference sequence). The CDR3 spans 17 residues. The DNA of the CDR3 is TGTGCCAGTAGTATAGGGTCTGGCGGGACCACCTACAATGAGCAGTTCTTC. This sequence encodes CASSIGSGGTTYNEQFF.

This chain uses TRBV4-1 with TRBJ2-2; 8 nucleotides match TRBD1. The length of the CDR3 is 14 residues. The junction had 3 bases not matched to a gene; V was cut back by 7 bases and J by 2 bases. Per the germline V gene, CDR1 is MGHRA and CDR2 is YSYEKL. The chain's CDR3 is CASNQGANTGELFF. For the CDR3, the DNA is TGCGCCAGCAACCAGGGGGCTAACACCGGGGAGCTGTTTTTT.

The chain links TRBV2 to TRBJ2-1, with TRBD1 matching 7 bases. The V gene's germline CDR1 is SNHLY and CDR2 FYNNEI. The V and J ends lost 9 bases and 0 bases, in that order; junction bases with no gene match: 5. The CDR3 has 14 residues. The DNA for the CDR3 is TGTGCCAGAGGCCGGGACAGCTCCTACAATGAGCAGTTCTTC. Translation gives CARGRDSSYNEQFF.

CDR3 region: CASIGTGGAGAEAFF. For the CDR3, the DNA is TGTGCCAGCATCGGGACAGGGGGCGCTGGCGCTGAAGCTTTCTTT. V gene TRBV6-5 combines with J gene TRBJ1-1; 12 nucleotides match TRBD1. Unmatched junction bases numbered 9, after V lost 7 bases and J lost 6 bases. The CDR3 runs to 15 residues. Germline-derived CDR1 and CDR2 are MNHEY and SVGAGI.

This clone was observed a single time. The genes are TRBV27 and TRBJ2-1; 14 bases agree with TRBD2. Germline lookup yields CDR1 MNHEY and CDR2 SMNVEV (reference sequence). The trim removed 3 bases at V and 11 bases at J, leaving 3 bases unmatched. The CDR3 loop spans 14 amino acids. CDR3 loop: CASSFGTSGRKQFF. CDR3 coding DNA: TGTGCCAGCAGTTTTGGGACTAGCGGGAGAAAGCAGTTCTTC.

V usage is TRBV7-2 and J usage is TRBJ1-1; D gene ambiguous. Germline V gene data show CDR1 as SGHTA and CDR2 as FQGNSA. CDR3 length: 14 amino acids. The V gene lost 3 bases and the J gene lost 4 bases, with 12 bases spanning the gap. DNA of the CDR3: TGTGCCAGCAGCTTTTCTCAGGATAGCACTGAAGCTTTCTTT. Protein sequence: CASSFSQDSTEAFF.

This rearrangement joins TRBV27 to TRBJ1-2; 8 bases line up with TRBD1. V lost 2 bases, J lost 8 bases, and 7 bases stayed unmatched. The CDR3 is made up of 14 amino acids. Germline V gives CDR1 MNHEY, CDR2 SMNVEV (reference sequence). CDR3 region: CASSLDRGGGGYTF. The CDR3 DNA is TGTGCCAGCAGTTTAGACAGGGGCGGAGGAGGCTACACCTTC.

As for this clone: Other nucleotide sequences in the sample specify the same CDR3. The CDR3 coding sequence is TGTGCCAGCAGTTTGGGGAGATACACTGAAGCTTTCTTT. This gives the protein CASSLGRYTEAFF. The chain links TRBV27 to TRBJ1-1; D gene unclear. CDR3 length: 13 residues. V lost 3 bases and J lost 3, with 8 bases in between. Looked up from germline, CDR1 is MNHEY and CDR2 is SMNVEV (reference sequence).

The chain joins TRBV5-1 to TRBJ1-1; a weak D match, TRBD1 (6 bases). V lost 4 bases and J lost 5, with 21 bases in between. Per the germline V gene, CDR1 is SGHRS and CDR2 is YFSETQ. This CDR3 spans 16 amino acids. CDR3 sequence reads: CASSQNRVGMGTEAFF. In nucleotides, the CDR3 is TGCGCCAGCAGCCAGAACAGGGTGGGGATGGGGACTGAAGCTTTCTTT.

V and J are TRBV18 and TRBJ2-7; D gene uncertain. Germline V lookup: CDR1 KGHSH, CDR2 LQKENI. The CDR3 is 13 amino acids. V was clipped by 5 bases and J by 6 bases, with 14 bases between them. The CDR3 sequence: CASSSKASGEQYF. CDR3 nucleotide sequence: TGTGCCAGCTCAAGTAAAGCTTCGGGCGAGCAGTACTTC.

The chain carries TRBV5-4 and TRBJ2-7; D might be TRBD2 (6 bases). The ends were cut back, 5 bases at V and 7 bases at J, with 25 bases in the middle. Germline V CDR1 and CDR2: SGHNT, YYREEE (reference sequence). The CDR3 has 16 residues. The CDR3 bases are TGTGCCAGCAGTCGCGGGACCACTGTACTTCCTAGGGAGCAGTACTTC. Amino acid sequence: CASSRGTTVLPREQYF.

CDR3 in amino acids: CASSLTSGISGEQFF. DNA for the CDR3: TGTGCCAGTAGTCTCACTAGCGGAATCAGCGGGGAGCAGTTCTTC. The V gene is TRBV19, the J gene TRBJ2-1; 8 bases line up with TRBD2. The germline V gene encodes CDR1 LNHDA and CDR2 SQIVND (reference sequence). Germline trimming cut 5 bases from V and 10 bases from J; bases unmatched to any gene: 13. The CDR3 length is 15 residues.

The chain employs TRBV28 and TRBJ1-1, with no clear D. V was trimmed by 3 bases and J by 0 bases, leaving 11 bases between them. In germline, CDR1 is MDHEN, CDR2 SYDVKM. This CDR3 contains 15 residues. CDR3: CASSLTGTMNTEAFF. Written as DNA, the CDR3 is TGTGCCAGCAGTTTGACGGGAACCATGAACACTGAAGCTTTCTTT.

The rearrangement links TRBV10-1 to TRBJ1-1; D uncertain. V lost 3 bases and J lost 4, with 12 bases in between. The CDR3 length is 14 residues. Germline-derived CDR1 and CDR2 are WNHNN and SYGVQD (reference sequence). The CDR3 spells CASSDYGVGTEAFF. As DNA, the CDR3 is TGCGCCAGCAGTGATTACGGGGTGGGCACTGAAGCTTTCTTT.

This rearrangement joins TRBV19 to TRBJ1-5; possible D gene TRBD1, 6 bases. Germline CDR1 is LNHDA and CDR2 is SQIVND (reference sequence). There are 15 residues in the CDR3. The V end lost 5 bases, the J end lost 0 bases, and 11 bases lay between the germline ends. Here the CDR3 reads CASSDRPYSNQPQHF. CDR3 sequence (DNA): TGTGCCAGTAGTGACAGGCCATATAGCAATCAGCCCCAGCATTTT.

The chain recombines TRBV29-1 with TRBJ1-2; D unresolved. The V end lost 7 bases, the J end lost 2 bases, and 11 bases lay between the germline ends. The CDR3 extends over 12 amino acids. Germline V gene data show CDR1 as SQVTM and CDR2 as ANQGSEA. The CDR3 protein is CSASRANYGYTF. DNA of the CDR3: TGCAGCGCCTCCCGAGCGAACTATGGCTACACCTTC.

The rearrangement links TRBV19 to TRBJ1-1; TRBD1 matches at 9 bases. The ends lost 5 bases at V and 2 bases at J; junction bases unmatched: 6. Germline values: CDR1 LNHDA, CDR2 SQIVND (reference sequence). CDR3 size: 15 residues. CDR3 nucleotide sequence: TGTGCCAGTAGTCTATTGGGACAGGGTAACACTGAAGCTTTCTTT. This translates into CASSLLGQGNTEAFF. The full variable domain, in which reference TRBV19 and TRBJ1-1 provide the parts outside the CDR3, is DGGITQSPKYLFRKEGQNVTLSCEQNLNHDAMYWYRQDPGQGLRLIYYSQIVNDFQKGDIAEGYSVSREKKESFPLTVTSAQKNPTAFYLCASSLLGQGNTEAFFGQGTRLTVV.

The chain carries TRBV30 and TRBJ1-3; D remains unclear. Trimming stripped 4 bases from V and 4 bases from J, with 11 bases between. The CDR3 is 13 residues long. Germline-derived CDR1 and CDR2 are GTSNPN and SVGIG (reference sequence). CDR3 nucleotide sequence: TGTGCCTGGAACCCTCTCGGGGGAAACACCATATATTTT. The encoded protein is CAWNPLGGNTIYF.

J is TRBJ2-1 and V is TRBV28, with D maybe TRBD2 (5 bases). The CDR3 spans 14 residues. The germline V and J ends were trimmed by 7 bases and 4 bases, with 14 bases remaining between them. Germline assignment: CDR1 MDHEN and CDR2 SYDVKM. CDR3 nucleotide sequence: TGTGCCAGCACCATACCTACTAGGTACAATGAGCAGTTCTTC. As protein: CASTIPTRYNEQFF.